This entry concerns a single T cell receptor beta chain. Its antigen specificity is not known. No base quality information exists; no much larger clone differs at one position. Each donor gave one peripheral blood draw, averaging about 120 mL, which was collected into heparinised tubes. A BD FACSAria II and a panel including CD45RO, CCR7, CD25, CD127, CD95 and CD27 were used to sort naive, central memory, regulatory and stem cell-like memory CD4+ T cells. A purity above 95% was achieved for all sorted populations. PBMCs were separated immediately by Lymphoprep density gradient centrifugation and were stained directly, without being cultured. To minimize batch effects, samples were stained and sorted in pairs, one healthy donor with one patient per experiment. The entire amount of isolated RNA was reverse transcribed using the High Capacity cDNA Reverse Transcription Kit, so the sequenced TCRB transcripts were expressed ones. Naive, central memory and regulatory T cell samples underwent deep immunoSEQ sequencing, averaging about 3.57 million total reads per sample. Sorted cells were lysed in RLT buffer and RNA was extracted with DNase-treated RNeasy Micro or Mini kits, depending on cell number. To prevent cross-contamination, every cell subset was processed on its own, while patient and healthy donor samples were processed together. TCRB sequences were amplified from cDNA with the immunoSEQ multiplex PCR, producing 87-bp fragments spanning the CDR3 region. The amplicons were sequenced using the Illumina HiSeq platform. Per the source publication's procedure: PCR bias was computationally corrected using synthetic template baselines, reads within Hamming distance 2 were collapsed, and singletons that could not be merged were discarded. Reads were aligned against IMGT to assign V, D and J genes, CDR3 length and insertions or deletions at six rearrangement sites. Clonotype counts were normalized to sorted cell number within each subset before computing true diversity and Gini coefficients with the tcR R package. Repertoire sharing was quantified using the overlap coefficient calculated on TCRB nucleotide sequences. As a proxy for the pre-selection repertoire, out-of-frame TCRB sequences from naive cells were analyzed. This is the immuneACCESS table as TCRdb keeps it, with only in-frame sequences that have V and J called. A part of the clones is gone; compared with another copy, unresolved V genes explain less than half, and the rest is unexplained. That table gives V, J and clone size, and the DNA gave D and trimming. The sample yields hundreds of thousands of clones; less than 20% were counted once. In total, the top ten clones hold more than 0.08% of the sample.

Reading from cysteine to phenylalanine, the CDR3 counts 15 amino acids. The retained sequence is limited to the CDR3, 45 bases, with the frame set at the first base. Sequences MDHEN (CDR1) and SYDVKM (CDR2) are obtained from the germline V gene. V lost 1 base and J lost 9 bases, and the count of bases not matched to a germline gene is 10. The sample belongs to a study of beta chain features in type 1 diabetes (dated by TCRdb to the late 2010s). Turning to the overall study: Mean age, gender distribution, total cell number and subset yield did not differ between patients and healthy donors. A total of just under 110,000,000 sorted cells were examined across all samples, and RNA yield correlated strongly with the number of cells per subset. The study compared TCRB repertoires of sorted circulating CD4+ T cell subsets between recently diagnosed type 1 diabetes patients and matched healthy donors. Whereas all 28 donors provided naive and central memory subsets, regulatory and stem cell-like memory subsets were isolated from just 8 patients and roughly 8 healthy donors.

Overall results and qualifications from the work: Sequencing cDNA rather than genomic DNA could over-represent highly expressing activated cells, although activation and CD3 levels did not differ between groups. Fewer insertions and more nucleotide deletions at VDJ recombination sites were observed in patients with type 1 diabetes, implying thymic rearrangement abnormalities. Shorter templates might have been favored by PCR, but patient and control samples were amplified and corrected together, so both groups would have been affected equally by any skew. Type 1 diabetes patients showed a moderate but significant shortening of TCRB CDR3 length in all four CD4+ subsets. Because small numbers of individuals were included in the HLA sub-analyses, any influence of HLA type on TCRB rearrangement was left unresolved. Naive, central memory and regulatory TCRB repertoires appeared to be more alike among patients than among healthy donors.

The chain employs TRBV28 and TRBJ2-7; a stretch of 9 junction bases matches TRBD2. The clonotype was recovered from a man younger than 35 in good health. What was sequenced was naive CD4+ T cells from blood. The sample's cell subset or site label, in plain terms: true naive CD4+ T cells. CDR3 region: CASSLFRAGGPTQYF. The bases read TGTGCCAGCAGTTTATTTCGGGCGGGAGGGCCGACGCAGTACTTC.